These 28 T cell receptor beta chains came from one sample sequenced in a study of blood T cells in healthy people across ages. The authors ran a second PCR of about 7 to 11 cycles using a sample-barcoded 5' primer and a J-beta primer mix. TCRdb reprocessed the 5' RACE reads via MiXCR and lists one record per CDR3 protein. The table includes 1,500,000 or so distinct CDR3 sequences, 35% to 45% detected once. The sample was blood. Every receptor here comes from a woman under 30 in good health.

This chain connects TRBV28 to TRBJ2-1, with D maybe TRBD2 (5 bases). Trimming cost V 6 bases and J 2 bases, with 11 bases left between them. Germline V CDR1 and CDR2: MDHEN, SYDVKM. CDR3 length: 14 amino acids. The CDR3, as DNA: TGTGCCAGCAGAGAGAGGGCCACCTACAATGAGCAGTTCTTC. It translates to CASRERATYNEQFF.

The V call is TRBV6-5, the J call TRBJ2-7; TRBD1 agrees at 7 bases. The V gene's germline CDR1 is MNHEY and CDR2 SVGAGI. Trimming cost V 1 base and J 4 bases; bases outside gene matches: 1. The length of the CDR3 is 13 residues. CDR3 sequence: CASSYYRGYEQYF. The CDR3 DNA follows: TGTGCCAGCAGTTACTACAGGGGTTACGAGCAGTACTTC.

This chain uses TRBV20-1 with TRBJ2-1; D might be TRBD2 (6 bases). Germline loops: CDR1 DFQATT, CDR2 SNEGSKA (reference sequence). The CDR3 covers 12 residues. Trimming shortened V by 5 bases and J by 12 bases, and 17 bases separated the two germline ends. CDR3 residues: CSAPTIRAGQFF. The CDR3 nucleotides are TGCAGTGCTCCAACGATTAGAGCGGGGCAGTTCTTC.

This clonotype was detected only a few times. CDR3 DNA: TGTGCCAGCAGTGAGAGGGCAACTAATGAAAAACTGTTTTTT. Translated, it gives CASSERATNEKLFF. J is TRBJ1-4 and V is TRBV25-1; D call uncertain. There are 14 residues in the CDR3. Germline loops: CDR1 MGHDK, CDR2 SYGVNS. V was trimmed by 3 bases and J by 0 bases, leaving 5 bases between them.

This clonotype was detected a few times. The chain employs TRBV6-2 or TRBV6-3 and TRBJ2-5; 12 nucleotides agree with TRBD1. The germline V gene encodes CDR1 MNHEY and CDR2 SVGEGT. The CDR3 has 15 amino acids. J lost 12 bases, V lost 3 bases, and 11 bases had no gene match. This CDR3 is CASSYLRDRGHLEYF. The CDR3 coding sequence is TGTGCCAGCAGTTATCTCCGGGACAGGGGGCATCTGGAGTACTTC.

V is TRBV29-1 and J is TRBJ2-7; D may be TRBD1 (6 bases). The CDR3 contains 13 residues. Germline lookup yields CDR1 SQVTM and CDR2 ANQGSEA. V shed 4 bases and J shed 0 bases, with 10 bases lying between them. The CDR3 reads CSVAGQNSYEQYF. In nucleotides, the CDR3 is TGCAGCGTTGCGGGACAAAACTCCTACGAGCAGTACTTC.

The CDR3 DNA reads TGTGCCAGCGGTACGGGAGGCTACAATGAGCAGTACTTC. It yields the protein CASGTGGYNEQYF. The rearrangement links TRBV12-3 or TRBV12-4 to TRBJ2-1; 7 bases match TRBD2. The J call may be in error: the DNA end matches TRBJ2-7 better. This CDR3 region has 13 residues.

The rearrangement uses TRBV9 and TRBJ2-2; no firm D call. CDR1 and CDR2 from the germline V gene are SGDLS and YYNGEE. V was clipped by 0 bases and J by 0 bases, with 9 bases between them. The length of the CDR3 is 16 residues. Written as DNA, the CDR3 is TGTGCCAGCAGCGTAGTGTCGTTCGCGAACACCGGGGAGCTGTTTTTT. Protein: CASSVVSFANTGELFF.

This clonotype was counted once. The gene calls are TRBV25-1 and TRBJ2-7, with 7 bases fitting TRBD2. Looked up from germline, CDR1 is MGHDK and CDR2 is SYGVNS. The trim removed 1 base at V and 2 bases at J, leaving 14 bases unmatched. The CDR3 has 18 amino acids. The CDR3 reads CASSESFGEGSRPYEQYF. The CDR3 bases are TGTGCCAGCAGTGAATCCTTCGGGGAGGGGTCTCGGCCCTACGAGCAGTACTTC.

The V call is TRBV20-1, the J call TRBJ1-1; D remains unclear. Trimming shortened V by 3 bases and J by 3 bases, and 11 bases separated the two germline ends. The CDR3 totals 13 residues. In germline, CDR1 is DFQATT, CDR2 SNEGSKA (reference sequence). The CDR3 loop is CSAREQLDTEAFF. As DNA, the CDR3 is TGCAGTGCTAGGGAACAGCTGGACACTGAAGCTTTCTTT.

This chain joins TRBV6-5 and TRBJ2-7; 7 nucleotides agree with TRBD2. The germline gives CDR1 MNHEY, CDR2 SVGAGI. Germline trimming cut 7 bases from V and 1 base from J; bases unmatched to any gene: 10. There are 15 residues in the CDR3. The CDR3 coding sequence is TGTGCCAGCACCCCTGGGCTAGCGGAGTCCTACGAGCAGTACTTC. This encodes CASTPGLAESYEQYF.

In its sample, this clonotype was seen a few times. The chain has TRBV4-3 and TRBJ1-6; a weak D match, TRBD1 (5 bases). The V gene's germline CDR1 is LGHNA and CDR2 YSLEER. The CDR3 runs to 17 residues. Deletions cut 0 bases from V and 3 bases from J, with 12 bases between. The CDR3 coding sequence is TGCGCCAGCAGCCAAGATTGGCGACAGATCTATAATTCACCCCTCCACTTT. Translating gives CASSQDWRQIYNSPLHF.

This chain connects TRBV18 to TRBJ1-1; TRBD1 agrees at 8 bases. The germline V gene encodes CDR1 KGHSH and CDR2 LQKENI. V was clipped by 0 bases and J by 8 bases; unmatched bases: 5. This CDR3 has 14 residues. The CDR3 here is CASSPPSRTGEAFF. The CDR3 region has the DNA TGTGCCAGCTCACCACCGTCAAGGACAGGGGAAGCTTTCTTT.

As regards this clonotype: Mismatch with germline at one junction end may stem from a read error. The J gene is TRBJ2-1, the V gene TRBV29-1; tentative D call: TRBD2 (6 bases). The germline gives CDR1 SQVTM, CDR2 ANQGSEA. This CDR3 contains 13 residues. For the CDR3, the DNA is TGCAGCGTTAGGGACTTCTCCTACAATGGGCAGTTCTTC. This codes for CSVRDFSYNGQFF.

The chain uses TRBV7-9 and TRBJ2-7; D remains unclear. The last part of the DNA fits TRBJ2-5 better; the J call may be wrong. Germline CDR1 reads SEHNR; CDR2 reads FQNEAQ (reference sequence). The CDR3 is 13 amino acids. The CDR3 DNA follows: TGTGCCAGCAGCTCCCCCGCCCGAGAGACCCAGTACTTC. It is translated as CASSSPARETQYF.

The CDR3 coding sequence is TGCAGCGCCTCTCCCGGGACAGGGGTCGGCGGACTGTTTTTT. Translating gives CSASPGTGVGGLFF. This sequence joins TRBV29-1 and TRBJ1-4, with 10 bases identical to TRBD1. CDR1 and CDR2 from the germline V gene are SQVTM and ANQGSEA. Trimming removed 7 bases from V and 13 bases from J; junction bases left unmatched: 15. This CDR3 is built from 14 residues.

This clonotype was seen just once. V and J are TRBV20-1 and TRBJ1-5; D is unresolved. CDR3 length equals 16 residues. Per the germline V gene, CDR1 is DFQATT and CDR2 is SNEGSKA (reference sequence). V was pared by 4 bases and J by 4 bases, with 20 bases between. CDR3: CSAIPRSGGMNQPQHF. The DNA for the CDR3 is TGCAGTGCTATCCCCCGGTCCGGAGGGATGAATCAGCCCCAGCATTTT.

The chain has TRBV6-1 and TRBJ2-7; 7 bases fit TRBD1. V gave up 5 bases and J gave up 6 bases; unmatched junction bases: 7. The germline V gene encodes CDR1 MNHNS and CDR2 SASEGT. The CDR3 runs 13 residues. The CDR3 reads CASSQGEPSEQYF. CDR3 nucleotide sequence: TGTGCCAGCAGTCAGGGGGAACCCTCCGAGCAGTACTTC.

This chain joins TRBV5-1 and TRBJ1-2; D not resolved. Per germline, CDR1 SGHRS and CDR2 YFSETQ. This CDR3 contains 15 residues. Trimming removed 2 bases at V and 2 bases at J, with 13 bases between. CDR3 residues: CASSFEGNENYGYTF. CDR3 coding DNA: TGCGCCAGCAGCTTTGAGGGTAATGAAAACTATGGCTACACCTTC.

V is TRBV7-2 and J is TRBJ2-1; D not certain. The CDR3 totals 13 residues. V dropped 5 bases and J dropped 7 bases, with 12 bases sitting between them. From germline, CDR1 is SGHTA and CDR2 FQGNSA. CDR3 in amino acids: CASSRPWANEQFF. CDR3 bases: TGTGCCAGCAGCCGTCCCTGGGCAAATGAGCAGTTCTTC.

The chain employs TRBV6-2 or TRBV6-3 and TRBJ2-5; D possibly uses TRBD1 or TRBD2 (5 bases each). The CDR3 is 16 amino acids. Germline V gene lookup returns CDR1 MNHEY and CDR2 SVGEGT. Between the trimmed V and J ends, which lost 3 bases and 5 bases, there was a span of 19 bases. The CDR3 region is CASSYFAASEGETQYF. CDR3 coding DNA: TGTGCCAGCAGTTATTTTGCGGCATCTGAGGGGGAGACCCAGTACTTC.

The CDR3 loop is CASSLAPGLADHWEQFF. In nucleotides, the CDR3 is TGTGCCAGCAGCCTAGCACCGGGACTAGCGGATCATTGGGAGCAGTTCTTC. The rearrangement links TRBV6-2 or TRBV6-3 to TRBJ2-1, with 11 bases fitting TRBD2. The length of the CDR3 is 17 residues. J lost 10 bases, V lost 6 bases, and 17 bases had no gene match. Germline V gives CDR1 MNHEY, CDR2 SVGEGT.

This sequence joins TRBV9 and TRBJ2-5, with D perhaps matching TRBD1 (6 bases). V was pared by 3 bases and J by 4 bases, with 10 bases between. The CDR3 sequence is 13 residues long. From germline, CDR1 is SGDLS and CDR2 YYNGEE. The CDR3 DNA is TGTGCCAGCAGCGGGACAGTCCGAGAGACCCAGTACTTC. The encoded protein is CASSGTVRETQYF.

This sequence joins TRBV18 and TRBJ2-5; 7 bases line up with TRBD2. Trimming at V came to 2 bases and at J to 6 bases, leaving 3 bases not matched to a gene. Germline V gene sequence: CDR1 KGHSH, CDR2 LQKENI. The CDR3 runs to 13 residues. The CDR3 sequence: CASSPGEGQTQYF. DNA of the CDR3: TGTGCCAGCTCACCAGGGGAGGGCCAGACCCAGTACTTC.

The CDR3 reads CASSLLRRIVNIQYF. As DNA, the CDR3 is TGTGCCAGCAGCCTTTTGCGGCGCATAGTAAACATTCAGTACTTC. The chain recombines TRBV28 with TRBJ2-4; no clear D. This CDR3 is built from 15 residues. The ends were cut back, 6 bases at V and 6 bases at J, with 18 bases in the middle. CDR1 and CDR2 (germline): MDHEN, SYDVKM. The full variable domain, with the rest looked up from reference TRBV28 and TRBJ2-4, is DVKVTQSSRYLVKRTGEKVFLECVQDMDHENMFWYRQDPGLGLRLIYFSYDVKMKEKGDIPEGYSVSREKKERFSLILESASTNQTSMYLCASSLLRRIVNIQYFGAGTRLSVL.

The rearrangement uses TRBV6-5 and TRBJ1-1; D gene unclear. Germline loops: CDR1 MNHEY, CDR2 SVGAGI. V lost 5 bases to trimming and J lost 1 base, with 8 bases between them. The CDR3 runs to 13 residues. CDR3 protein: CASSLQTNTEAFF. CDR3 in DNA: TGTGCCAGCAGTCTACAGACGAACACTGAAGCTTTCTTT.

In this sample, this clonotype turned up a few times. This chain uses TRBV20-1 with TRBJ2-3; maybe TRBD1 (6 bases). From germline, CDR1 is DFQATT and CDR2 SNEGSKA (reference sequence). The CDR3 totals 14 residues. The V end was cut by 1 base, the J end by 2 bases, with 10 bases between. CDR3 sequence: CSARAAGATDTQYF. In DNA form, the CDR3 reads TGCAGTGCTAGAGCCGCAGGGGCCACAGATACGCAGTATTTT.

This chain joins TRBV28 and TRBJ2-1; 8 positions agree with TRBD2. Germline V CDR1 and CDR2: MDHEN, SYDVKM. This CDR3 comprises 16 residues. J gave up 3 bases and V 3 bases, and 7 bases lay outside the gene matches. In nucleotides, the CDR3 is TGTGCCAGCAGTTTCCTTGGGGGACTAGGCTACAATGAGCAGTTCTTC. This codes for CASSFLGGLGYNEQFF.